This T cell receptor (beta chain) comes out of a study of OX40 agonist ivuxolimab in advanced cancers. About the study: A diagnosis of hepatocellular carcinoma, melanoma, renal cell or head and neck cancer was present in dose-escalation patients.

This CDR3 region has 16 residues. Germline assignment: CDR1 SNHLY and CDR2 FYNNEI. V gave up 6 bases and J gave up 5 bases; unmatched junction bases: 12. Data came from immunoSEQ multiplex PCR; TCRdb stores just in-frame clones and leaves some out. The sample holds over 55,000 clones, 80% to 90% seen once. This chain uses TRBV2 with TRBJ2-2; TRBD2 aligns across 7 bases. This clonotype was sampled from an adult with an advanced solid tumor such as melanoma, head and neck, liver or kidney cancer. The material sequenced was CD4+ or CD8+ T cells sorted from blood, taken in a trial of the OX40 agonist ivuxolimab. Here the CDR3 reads CASSQLTGEGTGELFF. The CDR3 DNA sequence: TGTGCCAGCAGCCAACTCACGGGGGAGGGAACCGGGGAGCTGTTTTTT.